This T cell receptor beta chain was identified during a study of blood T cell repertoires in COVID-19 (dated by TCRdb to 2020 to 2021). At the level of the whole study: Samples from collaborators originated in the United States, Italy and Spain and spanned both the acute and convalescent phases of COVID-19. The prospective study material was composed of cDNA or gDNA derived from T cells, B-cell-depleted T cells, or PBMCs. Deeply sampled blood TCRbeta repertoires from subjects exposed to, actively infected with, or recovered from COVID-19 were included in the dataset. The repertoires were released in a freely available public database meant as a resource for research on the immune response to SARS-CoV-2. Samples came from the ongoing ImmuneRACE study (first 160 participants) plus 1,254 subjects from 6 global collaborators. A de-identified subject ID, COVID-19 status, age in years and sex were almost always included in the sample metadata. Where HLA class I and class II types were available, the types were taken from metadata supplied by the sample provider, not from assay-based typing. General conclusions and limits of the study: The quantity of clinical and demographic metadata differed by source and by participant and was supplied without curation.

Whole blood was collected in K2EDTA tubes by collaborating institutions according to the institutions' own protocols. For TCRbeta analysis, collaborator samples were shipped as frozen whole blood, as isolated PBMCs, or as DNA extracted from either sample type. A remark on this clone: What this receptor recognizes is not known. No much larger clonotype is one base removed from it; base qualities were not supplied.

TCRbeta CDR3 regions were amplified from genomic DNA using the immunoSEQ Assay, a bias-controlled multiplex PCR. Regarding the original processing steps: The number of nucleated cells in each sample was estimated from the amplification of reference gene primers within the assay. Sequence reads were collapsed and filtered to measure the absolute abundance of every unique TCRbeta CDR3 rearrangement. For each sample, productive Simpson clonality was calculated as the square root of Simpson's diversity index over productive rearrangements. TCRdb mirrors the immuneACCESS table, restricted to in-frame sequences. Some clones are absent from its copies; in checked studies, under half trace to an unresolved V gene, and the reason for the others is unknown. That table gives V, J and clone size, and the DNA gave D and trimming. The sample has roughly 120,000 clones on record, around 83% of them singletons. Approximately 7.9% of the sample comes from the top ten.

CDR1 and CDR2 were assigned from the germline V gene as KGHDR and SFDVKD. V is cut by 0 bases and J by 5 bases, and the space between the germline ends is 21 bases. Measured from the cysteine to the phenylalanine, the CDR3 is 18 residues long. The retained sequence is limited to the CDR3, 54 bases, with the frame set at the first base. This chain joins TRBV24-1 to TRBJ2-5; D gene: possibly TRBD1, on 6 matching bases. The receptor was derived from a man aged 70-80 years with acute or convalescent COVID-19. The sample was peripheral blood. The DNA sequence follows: TGTGCCACCAGTGATTTGTCCCCTCAGTCAGGGGATCAGGAGACCCAGTACTTC. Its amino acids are CATSDLSPQSGDQETQYF.